This T cell receptor (beta chain) was sequenced in a study of OX40 agonist ivuxolimab in advanced cancers. At the level of the whole study: Ivuxolimab, which targeted the costimulatory receptor OX40 (CD134), was an agonistic, fully human IgG2 monoclonal antibody. Intravenous ivuxolimab was administered to patients every 2 weeks at six dose levels: 0.01, 0.1, 0.3, 1.5, 3 and 10 mg/kg. Of the 50 or so patients in dose escalation, 19 had hepatocellular carcinoma, around 15 had melanoma, 9 had renal cell carcinoma and 9 had head and neck cancer. A male proportion of roughly 80% and a mean age of 60 years, ranging from 23 to 79, were recorded for the dose-escalation cohort. Patients were allowed to have had prior anti-PD-1, anti-PD-L1 or anti-CTLA-4 therapy, and around two fifths of the dose-escalation patients had been treated with checkpoint inhibitors. Partial responses occurred in three dose-escalation patients: two with cutaneous melanoma and one with hepatocellular carcinoma. Peripheral TCRbeta sequencing aimed to test whether ivuxolimab altered TCR sequence diversity and caused clonal T-cell expansion. The paper covers the monotherapy dose-escalation part of the phase I ivuxolimab trial, which included N of about 50 patients. What the work shows at the level of the full study, not this receptor alone: Low levels of normalized T-cell clonal expansion were also seen in some patients who did not respond. The antigen specificity of the peripheral T cells that underwent clonal expansion was not determined. Clonal expansion of both CD4+ and CD8+ blood T cells was observed from baseline to week 6 at doses 0.1 to 3.0 mg/kg. On average, CD8+ T cells showed more expanded clones than CD4+ T cells after ivuxolimab. In the 0.1-3.0 mg/kg groups, partial responders were among the patients with the lowest normalized peripheral clonal expansion, particularly in CD8+ T cells.

Patients with a history of autoimmune disease or receiving systemic immunosuppression were excluded from the trial. Peripheral blood for TCR sequencing was collected from all dose cohorts at baseline, on cycle 4 day 1, and on cycle 7 day 1. Samples came from an open-label, multicenter, first-in-human phase I dose-escalation trial of ivuxolimab. The trial enrolled adults with locally advanced or metastatic head and neck squamous cell, hepatocellular, melanoma or renal cell carcinoma. Before TCR sequencing, CD4+ T cells and CD8+ T cells were sorted from peripheral blood as separate populations. Genomic DNA was extracted from sorted cells for sequencing of the TCRbeta CDR3 region. The immunoSEQ Assay was used for sequencing of TCRbeta CDR3 regions. As stored in TCRdb, this immuneACCESS dataset retains in-frame rearrangements with V and J assigned. A fraction of the clones does not appear; measured against another copy, unresolved V genes explain less than half of the discrepancy, and the remainder lacks a known reason. The sample table records about 42,000 clones; just over 85% of these occur just once. Clones ranked in the top ten supply just over 20% of the sample.

This clone is a singleton in its sample. Which antigen it targets is not known. It has no much larger one-base neighbor in the sample; base qualities were not kept. The sample was CD4+ or CD8+ T cells sorted from blood, taken in a trial of the OX40 agonist ivuxolimab. The source of this sequence is an adult with an advanced solid tumor such as melanoma, head and neck, liver or kidney cancer.

In nucleotides, the sequence is TGTGCCAGCAGCGTAGAGGACATCTACAATGAGCAGTTCTTC. Its coded protein is CASSVEDIYNEQFF. The rearrangement combines TRBV9 with TRBJ2-1; TRBD1 could be the D gene, as 5 bases match. The V end loses 0 bases and the J end loses 3 bases, and a stretch of 7 bases separates them. As encoded in the germline V gene, CDR1 is SGDLS while CDR2 is YYNGEE. The CDR3 measures 14 amino acids from cysteine to phenylalanine. Only the CDR3 DNA stays, 42 bases, in frame from base 1.